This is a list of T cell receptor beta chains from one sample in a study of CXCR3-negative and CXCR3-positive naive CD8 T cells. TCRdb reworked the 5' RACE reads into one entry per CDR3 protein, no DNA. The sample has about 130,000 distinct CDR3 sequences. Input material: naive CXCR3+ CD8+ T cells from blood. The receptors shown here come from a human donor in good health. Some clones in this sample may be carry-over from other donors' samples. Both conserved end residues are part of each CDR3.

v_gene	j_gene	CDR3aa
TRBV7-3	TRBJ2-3	CASSHRQGGNGRPSDTQYF
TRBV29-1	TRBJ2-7	CSVLLDVSYEQYF
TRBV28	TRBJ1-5	CASSSNRVVKPQHF
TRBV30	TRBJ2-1	CAWSRASYNEQFF
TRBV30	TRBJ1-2	CAWETGNYGYTF
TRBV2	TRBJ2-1	CASSESAVNYNEQFF
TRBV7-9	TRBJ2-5	CASSSTGTGSRWETQYF
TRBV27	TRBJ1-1	CASLGLGGPEAFF
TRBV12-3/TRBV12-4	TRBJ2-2	CASSSEGGSGRATNTGELFF
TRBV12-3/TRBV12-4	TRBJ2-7	CASSLAPSGASYEQYF
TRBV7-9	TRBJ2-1	CASSLALGQNNEQFF
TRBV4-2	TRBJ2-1	CASSQEGTSAYNEQFF
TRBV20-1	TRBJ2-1	CSGKGPYNEQFF
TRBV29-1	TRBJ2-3	CSVFHVTGQGSTDTQYF
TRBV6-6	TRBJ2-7	CASSYEPVTYEQYF
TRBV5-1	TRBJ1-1	CASSLDSVGTGMNTEAFF
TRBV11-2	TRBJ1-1	CASSPMTDTEAFF
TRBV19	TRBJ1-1	CASSIDRSFGDTEAFF
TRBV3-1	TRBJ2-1	CASSQDRLAGGNEQFF
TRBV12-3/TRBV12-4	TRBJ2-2	CASSSPTGLAAGELFF
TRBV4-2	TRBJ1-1	CASSQAGDTEAFF
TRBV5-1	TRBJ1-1	CASSLSGPWNTEAFF
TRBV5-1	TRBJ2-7	CASSSPDRGSFEQYF